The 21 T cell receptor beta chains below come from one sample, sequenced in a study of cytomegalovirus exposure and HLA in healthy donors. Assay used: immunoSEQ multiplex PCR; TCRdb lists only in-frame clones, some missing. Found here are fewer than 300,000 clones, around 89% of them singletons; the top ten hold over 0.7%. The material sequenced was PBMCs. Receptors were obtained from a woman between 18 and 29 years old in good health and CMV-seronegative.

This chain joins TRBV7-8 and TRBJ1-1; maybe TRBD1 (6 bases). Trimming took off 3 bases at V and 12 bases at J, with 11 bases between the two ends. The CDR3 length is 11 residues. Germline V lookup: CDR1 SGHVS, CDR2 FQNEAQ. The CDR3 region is CASSLGDTSFF. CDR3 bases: TGTGCCAGCAGCTTGGGGGACACGTCTTTCTTT.

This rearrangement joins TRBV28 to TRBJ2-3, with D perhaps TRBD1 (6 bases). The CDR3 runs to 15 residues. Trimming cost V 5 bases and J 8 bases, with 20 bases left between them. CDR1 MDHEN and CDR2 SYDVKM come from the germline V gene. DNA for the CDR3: TGTGCCAGCAGTCCCCCTGTGGGGATACAGGGTACGCAGTATTTT. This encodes CASSPPVGIQGTQYF. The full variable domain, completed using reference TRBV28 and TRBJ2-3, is DVKVTQSSRYLVKRTGEKVFLECVQDMDHENMFWYRQDPGLGLRLIYFSYDVKMKEKGDIPEGYSVSREKKERFSLILESASTNQTSMYLCASSPPVGIQGTQYFGPGTRLTVL.

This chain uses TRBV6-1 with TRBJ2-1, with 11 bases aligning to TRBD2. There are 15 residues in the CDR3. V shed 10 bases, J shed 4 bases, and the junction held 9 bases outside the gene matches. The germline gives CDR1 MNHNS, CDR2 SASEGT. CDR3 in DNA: TGTGCCATACGAACGACTAGCGGGAAATACAATGAGCAGTTCTTC. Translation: CAIRTTSGKYNEQFF.

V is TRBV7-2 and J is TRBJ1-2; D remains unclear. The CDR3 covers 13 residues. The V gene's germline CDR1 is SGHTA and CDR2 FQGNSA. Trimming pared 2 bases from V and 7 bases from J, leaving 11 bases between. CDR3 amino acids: CASSLSSSRGYTF. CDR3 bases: TGTGCCAGCAGCTTATCGTCCAGTCGTGGCTACACCTTC.

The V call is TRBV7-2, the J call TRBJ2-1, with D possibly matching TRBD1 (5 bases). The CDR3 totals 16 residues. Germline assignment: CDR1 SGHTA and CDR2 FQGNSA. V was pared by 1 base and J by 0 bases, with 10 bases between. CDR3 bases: TGTGCCAGCAGCTTAGACAGGTTGTCCTCCTACAATGAGCAGTTCTTC. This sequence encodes CASSLDRLSSYNEQFF.

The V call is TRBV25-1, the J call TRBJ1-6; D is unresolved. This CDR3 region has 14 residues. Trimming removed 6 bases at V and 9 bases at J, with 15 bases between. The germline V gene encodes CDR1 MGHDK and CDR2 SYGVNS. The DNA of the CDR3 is TGTGCCAGCAGCGGCGAGGGAGGACTTTCACCCCTCCACTTT. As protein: CASSGEGGLSPLHF.

CDR3 in amino acids: CASSTYRGRNTGELFF. The CDR3 region has the DNA TGTGCCAGCAGTACATACAGGGGGCGGAACACCGGGGAGCTGTTTTTT. V usage is TRBV27 and J usage is TRBJ2-2, with 9 bases lining up with TRBD1. This CDR3 has 16 residues. Germline V gene data show CDR1 as MNHEY and CDR2 as SMNVEV (reference sequence). Trimming cost V 5 bases and J 1 base; bases outside gene matches: 5.

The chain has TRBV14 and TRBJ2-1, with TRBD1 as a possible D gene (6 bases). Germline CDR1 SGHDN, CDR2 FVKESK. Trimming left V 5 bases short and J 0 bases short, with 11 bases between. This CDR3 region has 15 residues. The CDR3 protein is CASSLLGGSYNEQFF. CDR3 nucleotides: TGTGCCAGCAGCTTACTAGGGGGCTCCTACAATGAGCAGTTCTTC. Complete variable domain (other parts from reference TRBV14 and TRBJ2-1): EAGVTQFPSHSVIEKGQTVTLRCDPISGHDNLYWYRRVMGKEIKFLLHFVKESKQDESGMPNNRFLAERTGGTYSTLKVQPAELEDSGVYFCASSLLGGSYNEQFFGPGTRLTVL.

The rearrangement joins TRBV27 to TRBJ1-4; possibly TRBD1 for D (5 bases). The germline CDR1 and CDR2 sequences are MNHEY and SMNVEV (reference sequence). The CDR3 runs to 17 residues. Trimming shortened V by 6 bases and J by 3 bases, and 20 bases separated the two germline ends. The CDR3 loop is CASSPSSVPGANEKLFF. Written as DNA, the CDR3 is TGTGCCAGCAGCCCCTCGTCCGTCCCGGGGGCTAATGAAAAACTGTTTTTT.

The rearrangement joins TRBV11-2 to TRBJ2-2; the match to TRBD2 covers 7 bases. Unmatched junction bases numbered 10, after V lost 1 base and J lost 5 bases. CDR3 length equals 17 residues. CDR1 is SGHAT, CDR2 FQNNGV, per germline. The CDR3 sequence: CASSLGRGGSWTGELFF. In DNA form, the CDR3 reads TGTGCCAGCAGCTTAGGTCGCGGCGGGAGCTGGACCGGGGAGCTGTTTTTT.

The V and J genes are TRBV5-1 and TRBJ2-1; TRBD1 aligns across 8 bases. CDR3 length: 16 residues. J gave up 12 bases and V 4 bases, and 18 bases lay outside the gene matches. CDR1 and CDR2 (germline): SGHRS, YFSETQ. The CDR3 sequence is CASSPTQGAQVMAQFF. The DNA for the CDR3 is TGCGCCAGCAGCCCAACTCAGGGGGCCCAAGTCATGGCGCAGTTCTTC.

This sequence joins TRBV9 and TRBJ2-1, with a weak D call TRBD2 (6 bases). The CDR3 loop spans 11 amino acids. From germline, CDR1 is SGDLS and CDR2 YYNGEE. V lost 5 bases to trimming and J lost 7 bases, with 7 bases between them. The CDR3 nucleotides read TGTGCCAGCAGTGGGGGGAATGAGCAGTTCTTC. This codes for CASSGGNEQFF.

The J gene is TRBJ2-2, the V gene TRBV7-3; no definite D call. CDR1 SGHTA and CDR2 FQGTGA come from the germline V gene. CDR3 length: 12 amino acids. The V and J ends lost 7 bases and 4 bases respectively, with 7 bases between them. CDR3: CASKTGTGELFF. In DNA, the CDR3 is TGTGCCAGCAAAACCGGCACCGGGGAGCTGTTTTTT.

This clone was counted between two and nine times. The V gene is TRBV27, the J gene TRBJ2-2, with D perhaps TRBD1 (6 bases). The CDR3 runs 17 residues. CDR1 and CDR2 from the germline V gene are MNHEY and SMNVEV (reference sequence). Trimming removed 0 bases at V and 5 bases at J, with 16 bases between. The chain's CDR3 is CASSLSIRGSVTGELFF. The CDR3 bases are TGTGCCAGCAGTTTATCGATCAGGGGTTCGGTTACCGGGGAGCTGTTTTTT.

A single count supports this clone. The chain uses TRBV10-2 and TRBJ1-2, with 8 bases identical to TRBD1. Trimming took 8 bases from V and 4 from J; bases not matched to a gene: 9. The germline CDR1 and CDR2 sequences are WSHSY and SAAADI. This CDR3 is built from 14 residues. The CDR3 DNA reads TGCGCCAGCCGAGGGACAGGACCTCTCTATGGCTACACCTTC. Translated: CASRGTGPLYGYTF.

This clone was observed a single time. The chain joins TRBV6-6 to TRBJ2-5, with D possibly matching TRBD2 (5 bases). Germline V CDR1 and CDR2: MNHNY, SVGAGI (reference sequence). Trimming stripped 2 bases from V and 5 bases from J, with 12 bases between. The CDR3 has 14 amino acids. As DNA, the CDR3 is TGTGCCAGCAGTTACAGGATGGAGGATGAGACCCAGTACTTC. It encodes CASSYRMEDETQYF.

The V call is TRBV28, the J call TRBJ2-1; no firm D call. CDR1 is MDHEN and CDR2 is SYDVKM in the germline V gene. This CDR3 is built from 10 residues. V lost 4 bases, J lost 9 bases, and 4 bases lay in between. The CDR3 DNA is TGTGCCAGCAGTTCTCTTGAGCAGTTCTTC. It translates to CASSSLEQFF.

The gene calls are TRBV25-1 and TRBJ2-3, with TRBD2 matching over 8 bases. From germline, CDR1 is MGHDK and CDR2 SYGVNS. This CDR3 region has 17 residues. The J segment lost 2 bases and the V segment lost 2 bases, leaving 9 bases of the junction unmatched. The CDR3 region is CASSEIGLAVITDTQYF. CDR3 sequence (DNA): TGTGCCAGCAGTGAAATCGGACTAGCAGTCATCACAGATACGCAGTATTTT.

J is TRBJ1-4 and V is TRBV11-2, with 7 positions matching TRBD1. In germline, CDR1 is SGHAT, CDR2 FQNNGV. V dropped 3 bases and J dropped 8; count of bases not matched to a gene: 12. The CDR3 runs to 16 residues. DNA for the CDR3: TGTGCCAGCAGCTTCGGGACAGAGGGTGGCGGAGAAAAACTGTTTTTT. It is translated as CASSFGTEGGGEKLFF.

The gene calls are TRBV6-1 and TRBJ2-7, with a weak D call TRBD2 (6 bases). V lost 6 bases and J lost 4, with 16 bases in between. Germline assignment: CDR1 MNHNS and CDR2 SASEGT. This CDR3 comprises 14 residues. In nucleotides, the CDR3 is TGTGCCAGCAGACCCGGGACTTCCCTATACGAGCAGTACTTC. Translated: CASRPGTSLYEQYF.

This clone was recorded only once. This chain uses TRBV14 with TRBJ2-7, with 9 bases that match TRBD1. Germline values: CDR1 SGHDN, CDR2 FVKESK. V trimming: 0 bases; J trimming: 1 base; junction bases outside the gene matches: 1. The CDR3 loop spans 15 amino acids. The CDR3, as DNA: TGTGCCAGCAGCCAAGAGACAGGGGGGTCCTACGAGCAGTACTTC. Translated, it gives CASSQETGGSYEQYF. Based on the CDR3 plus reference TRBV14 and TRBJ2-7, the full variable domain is EAGVTQFPSHSVIEKGQTVTLRCDPISGHDNLYWYRRVMGKEIKFLLHFVKESKQDESGMPNNRFLAERTGGTYSTLKVQPAELEDSGVYFCASSQETGGSYEQYFGPGTRLTVT.